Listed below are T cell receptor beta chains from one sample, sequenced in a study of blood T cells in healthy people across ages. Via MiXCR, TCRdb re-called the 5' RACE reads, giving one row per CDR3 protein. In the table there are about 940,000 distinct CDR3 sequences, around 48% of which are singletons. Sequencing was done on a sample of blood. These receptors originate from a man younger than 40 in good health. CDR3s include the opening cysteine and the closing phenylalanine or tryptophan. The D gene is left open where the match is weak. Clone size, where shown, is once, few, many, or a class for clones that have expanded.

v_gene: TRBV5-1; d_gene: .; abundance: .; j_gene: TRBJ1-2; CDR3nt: TGCGCCAGCAGCTCTTTGAGTCCGGGGTACTATGGCTACACCTTC; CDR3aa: CASSSLSPGYYGYTF
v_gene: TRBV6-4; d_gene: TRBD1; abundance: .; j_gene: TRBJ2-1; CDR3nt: TGTGCCGGCAGTGACTCAGCACAGGGGTCCTACAATGAGCAGTTCTTC; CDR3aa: CAGSDSAQGSYNEQFF
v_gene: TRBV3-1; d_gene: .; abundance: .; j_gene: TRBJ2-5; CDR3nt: TGTGCCAGCAGCCAAGTGACGAAGGGTGAGCAGTACTTC; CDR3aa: CASSQVTKGEQYF
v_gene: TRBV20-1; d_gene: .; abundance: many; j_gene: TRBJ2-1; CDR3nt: TGCAGTGCCGAGGACTTTTACAATGAGCAGTTCTTC; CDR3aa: CSAEDFYNEQFF
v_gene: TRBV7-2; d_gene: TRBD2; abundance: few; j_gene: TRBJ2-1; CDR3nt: TGTGCCAGCAGCTTAACAGCGGGGGGGTCTGAGCAGTTCTTC; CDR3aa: CASSLTAGGSEQFF
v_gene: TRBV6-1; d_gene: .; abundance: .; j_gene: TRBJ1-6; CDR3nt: TGTGCCAGCAGTGAAGTTGGGCACTCCTATAATTCACCCCTCCACTTT; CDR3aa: CASSEVGHSYNSPLHF
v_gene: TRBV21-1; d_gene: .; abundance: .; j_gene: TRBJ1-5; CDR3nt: TGTGCCAACAGCAAAGAGGAGGGGAGCAATCAGCCCCAGCATTTT; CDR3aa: CANSKEEGSNQPQHF
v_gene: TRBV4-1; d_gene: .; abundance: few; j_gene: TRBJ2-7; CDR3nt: TGCGCCAGCAGCCAAGAATGGCGGGAACTCTCCTACGAGCAGTACTTC; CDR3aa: CASSQEWRELSYEQYF
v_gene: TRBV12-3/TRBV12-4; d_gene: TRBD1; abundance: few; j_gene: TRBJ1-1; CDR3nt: TGTGCCAGCAGTTTCGAACAGGGGGCGTACACTGAAGCTTTCTTT; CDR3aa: CASSFEQGAYTEAFF
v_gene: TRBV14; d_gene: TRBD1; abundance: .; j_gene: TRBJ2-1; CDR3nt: TGTGCCAGCAGCCAAGGATTGGGACAGAGCTCCTACAATGAGCAGTTCTTC; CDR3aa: CASSQGLGQSSYNEQFF
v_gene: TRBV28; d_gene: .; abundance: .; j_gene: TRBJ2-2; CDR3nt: TGTGCCAGCAATGACGGGAACACCGGGGAGCTGTTTTTT; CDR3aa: CASNDGNTGELFF
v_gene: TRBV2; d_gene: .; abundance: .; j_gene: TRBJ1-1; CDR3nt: TGTGCCAGCAGGGGGGAGTGGGGTTCCACTGAAGCTTTCTTT; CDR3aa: CASRGEWGSTEAFF
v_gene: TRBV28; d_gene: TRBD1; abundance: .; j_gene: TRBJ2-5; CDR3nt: TGTGCCAGCGAGACTCTTGGACAGGACGATGAGACCCAGTACTTC; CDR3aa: CASETLGQDDETQYF
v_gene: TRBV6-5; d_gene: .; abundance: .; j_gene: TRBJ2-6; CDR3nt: TGTGCCAGCAGTTACGAGGCTGGGGCCAACGTCCTGACTTTC; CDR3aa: CASSYEAGANVLTF
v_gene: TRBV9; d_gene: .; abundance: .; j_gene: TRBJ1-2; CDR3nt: TGTGCCAGCAGCGTAGGGCAGGTTGGCGGCTATGGCTACACCTTC; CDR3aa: CASSVGQVGGYGYTF
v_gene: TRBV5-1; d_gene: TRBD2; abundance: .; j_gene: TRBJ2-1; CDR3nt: TGCGCCAGCAGCTTGGCGACTAGCGGTAATGAGCAGTTCTTC; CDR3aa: CASSLATSGNEQFF
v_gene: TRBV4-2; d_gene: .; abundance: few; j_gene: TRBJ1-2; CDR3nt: TGTGCCAGCAGCCAAGAAGAGGGGCGCCGGGGCTACACCTTC; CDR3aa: CASSQEEGRRGYTF
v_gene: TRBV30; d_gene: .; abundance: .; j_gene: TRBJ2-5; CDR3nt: TGTGCCTGGAGTGTACCGGCAAACCGGAAGACCCAGTACTTC; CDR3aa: CAWSVPANRKTQYF
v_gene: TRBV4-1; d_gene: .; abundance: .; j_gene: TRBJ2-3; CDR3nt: TGCGCCAGCAGCCAGGCGACACACTCTAGCACAGATACGCAGTATTTT; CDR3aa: CASSQATHSSTDTQYF
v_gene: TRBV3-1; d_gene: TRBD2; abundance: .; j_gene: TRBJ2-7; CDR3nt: TGTGCCAGCAGCCCCCGGACTAGCGGGGGGTTTCAGTACTTC; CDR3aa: CASSPRTSGGFQYF
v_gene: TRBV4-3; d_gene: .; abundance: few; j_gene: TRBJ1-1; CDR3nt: TGCGCCAGCAGCCAGGGTGTGGTCACTGAAGCTTTCTTT; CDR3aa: CASSQGVVTEAFF
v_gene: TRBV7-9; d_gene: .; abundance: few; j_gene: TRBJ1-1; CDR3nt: TGTGCCAGCAGCTTAGGGGGCAGACCGGCCACTGAAGCTTTCTTT; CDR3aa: CASSLGGRPATEAFF
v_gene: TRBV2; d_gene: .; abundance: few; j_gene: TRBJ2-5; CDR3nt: TGTGCCAGCAGGACCTACCCTGGGGCAGAGACCCAGTACTTC; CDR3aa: CASRTYPGAETQYF
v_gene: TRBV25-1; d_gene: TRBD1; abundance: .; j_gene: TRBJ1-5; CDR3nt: TGTGCCAGCAGTGAATTGGCCGGGACAGGGGTTGGTCAGCCCCAGCATTTT; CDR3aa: CASSELAGTGVGQPQHF
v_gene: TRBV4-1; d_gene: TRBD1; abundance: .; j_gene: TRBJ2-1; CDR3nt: TGCGCCAGCAGCCACTCGACAGGGGGCGAGGTCTATGAGCAGTTCTTC; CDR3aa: CASSHSTGGEVYEQFF
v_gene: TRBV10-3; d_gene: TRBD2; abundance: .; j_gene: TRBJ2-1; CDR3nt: TGTGCCATCAGTGAGTCCAGCGGGGGTACGAATGAGCAGTTCTTC; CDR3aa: CAISESSGGTNEQFF
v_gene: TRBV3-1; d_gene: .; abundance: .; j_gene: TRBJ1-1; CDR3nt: TGTGCCAGTAGCATGAACACTGAAGCTTTCTTT; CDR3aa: CASSMNTEAFF
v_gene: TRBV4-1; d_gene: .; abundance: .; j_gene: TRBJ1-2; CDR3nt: TGCGCCAGCAGCCAACCCCAAAAGGCGTTCTATGGCTACACCTTC; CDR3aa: CASSQPQKAFYGYTF
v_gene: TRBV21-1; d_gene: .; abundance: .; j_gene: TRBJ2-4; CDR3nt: TGTGCCAGCCGGACTAGCGGGGGGGCAGGCGACAAAAACATTCAGTACTTC; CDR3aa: CASRTSGGAGDKNIQYF
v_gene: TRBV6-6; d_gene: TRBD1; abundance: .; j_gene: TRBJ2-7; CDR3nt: TGTGCCAGCAGAAAGGACAGGACGTCCTACGAGCAGTACTTC; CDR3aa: CASRKDRTSYEQYF
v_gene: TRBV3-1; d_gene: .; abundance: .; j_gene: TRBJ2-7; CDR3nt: TGTGCCAGCAGCCAAGAACGCGAGCAGTACTTC; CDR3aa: CASSQEREQYF
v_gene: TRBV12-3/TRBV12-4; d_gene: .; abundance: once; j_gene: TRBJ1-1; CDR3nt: TGTGCCAGCACCCTCATGGGGGAGAACACTGAAGCTTTCTTT; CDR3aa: CASTLMGENTEAFF
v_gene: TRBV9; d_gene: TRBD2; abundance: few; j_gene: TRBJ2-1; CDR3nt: TGTGCCAGCAGCGTAGAGGCTAGCGGGAATAATGAGCAGTTCTTC; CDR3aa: CASSVEASGNNEQFF
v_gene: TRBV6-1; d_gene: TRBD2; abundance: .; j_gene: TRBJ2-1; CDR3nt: TGTGCCAGCAGCCCCGGGGGGAGGGCCTACAATGAGCAGTTCTTC; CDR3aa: CASSPGGRAYNEQFF
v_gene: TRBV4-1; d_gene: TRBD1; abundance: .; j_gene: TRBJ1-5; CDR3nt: TGCGCCAGCAGCCAAGATGGCAGGGGGGGTAGGTTCAGCAATCAGCCCCAGCATTTT; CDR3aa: CASSQDGRGGRFSNQPQHF
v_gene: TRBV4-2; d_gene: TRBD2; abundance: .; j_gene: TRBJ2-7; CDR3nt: TGTGCCAGCAGCCCAAACGGGTGGGAGGGGCCTTCCTACGAGCAGTACTTC; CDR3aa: CASSPNGWEGPSYEQYF
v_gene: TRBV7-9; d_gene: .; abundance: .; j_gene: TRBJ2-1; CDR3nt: TGTGCCAGCAGCGCAACCGCGGGATACAATGAGCAGTTCTTC; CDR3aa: CASSATAGYNEQFF
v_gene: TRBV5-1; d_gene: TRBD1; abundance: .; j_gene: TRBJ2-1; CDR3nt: TGCGCCAGCAGCTTGGAAGCCCGGACAGGGGACAACAATGAGCAGTTCTTC; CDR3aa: CASSLEARTGDNNEQFF
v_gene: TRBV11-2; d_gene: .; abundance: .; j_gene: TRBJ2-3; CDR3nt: TGTGCCAGCAGCCAAGAGGGGACACATACGCAGTATTTT; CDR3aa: CASSQEGTHTQYF
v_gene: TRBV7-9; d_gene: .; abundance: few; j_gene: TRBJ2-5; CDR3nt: TGTGCCAGCAGCTTTACGGGGGCGAAAGAGACCCAGTACTTC; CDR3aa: CASSFTGAKETQYF
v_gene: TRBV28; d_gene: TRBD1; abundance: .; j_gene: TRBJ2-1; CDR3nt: TGTGCCAGCAGAGGACAGGCCCGCGGTGAGCAGTTCTTC; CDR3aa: CASRGQARGEQFF
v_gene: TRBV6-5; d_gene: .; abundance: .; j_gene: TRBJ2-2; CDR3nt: TGTGCCAGCAGGGATCAGGGGTACACCGGGGAGCTGTTTTTT; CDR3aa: CASRDQGYTGELFF
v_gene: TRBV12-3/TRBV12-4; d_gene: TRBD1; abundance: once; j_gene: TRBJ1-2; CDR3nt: TGTGCCAGCAGCAGAGACATGACAGGGGGCGGTGAAGGCTACACCTTC; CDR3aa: CASSRDMTGGGEGYTF
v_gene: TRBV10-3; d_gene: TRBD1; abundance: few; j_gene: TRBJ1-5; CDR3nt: TGTGCCATCAGTGTCGGACAGGGGGCAGGGCAGCCCCAGCATTTT; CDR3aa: CAISVGQGAGQPQHF
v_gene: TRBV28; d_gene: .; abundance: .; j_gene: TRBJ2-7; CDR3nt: TGTGCCAGCAGTTTCCCGTGGGCCAGAACTTCCTACGAGCAGTACTTC; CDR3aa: CASSFPWARTSYEQYF
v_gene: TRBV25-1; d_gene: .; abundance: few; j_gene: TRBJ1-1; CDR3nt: TGTGCCAGCAGTGACGATCGGCCTGTGGGGGGAGCTGAAGCTTTCTTT; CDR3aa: CASSDDRPVGGAEAFF
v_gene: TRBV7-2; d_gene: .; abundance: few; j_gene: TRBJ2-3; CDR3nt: TGTGCCAGCAGCACACGGCTAGCAATTGCCACAGATACGCAGTATTTT; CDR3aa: CASSTRLAIATDTQYF
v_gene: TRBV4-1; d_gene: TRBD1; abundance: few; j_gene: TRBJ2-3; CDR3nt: TGCGCCAGCAGCCAAGTTGGACAGGGAACGCAGTATTTT; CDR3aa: CASSQVGQGTQYF